The 21 T cell receptor beta chains in this list originate from one sample, sequenced in a study of blood T cell repertoires in COVID-19. The table came from immunoSEQ multiplex PCR; TCRdb's copy has only in-frame clones and leaves some out. The sample has under 130,000 clones; about 85% are singletons. Sample: peripheral blood. The receptors stem from a human donor in a cohort sampled during active COVID-19.

The genes are TRBV13 and TRBJ2-3; 13 bases line up with TRBD2. Germline values: CDR1 PRHDT, CDR2 FYEKMQ (reference sequence). V lost 6 bases and J lost 1; bases outside the gene matches: 1. The CDR3 loop spans 15 amino acids. CDR3 coding DNA: TGTGCCAGCAGAGGACTAGCGGGGGGCACAGATACGCAGTATTTT. It translates to CASRGLAGGTDTQYF.

The chain joins TRBV4-3 to TRBJ2-1; D remains ambiguous. The CDR3 is 14 residues long. The germline CDR1 and CDR2 sequences are LGHNA and YSLEER. V lost 1 base, J lost 5 bases, and 9 bases lay in between. The CDR3 sequence is CASSQVGSDNEQFF. DNA for the CDR3: TGCGCCAGCAGCCAAGTGGGCAGTGACAATGAGCAGTTCTTC.

The rearrangement links TRBV7-9 to TRBJ1-3, with 7 bases fitting TRBD1. This CDR3 contains 13 residues. V was pared by 5 bases and J by 7 bases, with 5 bases of the junction left unmatched. The germline gives CDR1 SEHNR, CDR2 FQNEAQ (reference sequence). The CDR3 sequence is CASSPGQRNTIYF. Written as DNA, the CDR3 is TGTGCCAGCAGCCCGGGACAGAGGAACACCATATATTTT.

This sequence joins TRBV11-2 and TRBJ1-5, with D maybe TRBD1 (5 bases). The CDR3 consists of 14 residues. Trimming left V 3 bases short and J 4 bases short, with 10 bases between. The germline V gene encodes CDR1 SGHAT and CDR2 FQNNGV. CDR3 in amino acids: CASSLGLKNQPQHF. The CDR3 DNA follows: TGTGCCAGCAGCTTGGGACTGAAGAATCAGCCCCAGCATTTT.

The chain combines TRBV6-5 with TRBJ2-7; TRBD1 matches at 9 bases. Germline CDR1 is MNHEY and CDR2 is SVGAGI. J was trimmed by 3 bases and V by 7 bases; bases with no gene match: 7. CDR3 size: 14 residues. CDR3 loop: CASMGQGVNYEQYF. CDR3 nucleotide sequence: TGTGCCAGCATGGGACAGGGAGTTAACTACGAGCAGTACTTC.

The V and J genes are TRBV6-2 or TRBV6-3 and TRBJ1-1; 8 bases agree with TRBD1. Losses at the gene ends were 5 bases for V and 0 bases for J; bases not matched to a gene: 2. In germline, CDR1 is MNHEY, CDR2 SVGEGT. The CDR3 length is 14 residues. This chain's CDR3 is CASSKDRVNTEAFF. CDR3 nucleotides: TGTGCCAGCAGTAAGGACAGGGTGAACACTGAAGCTTTCTTT.

The J gene is TRBJ2-7, the V gene TRBV27; D not certain. V lost 5 bases and J 2 bases, leaving 13 bases between the germline ends. The CDR3 is 14 residues long. Germline V gives CDR1 MNHEY, CDR2 SMNVEV (reference sequence). The CDR3 spells CASSLTGTAYEQYF. The CDR3 nucleotides read TGTGCCAGCAGTCTAACGGGTACGGCCTACGAGCAGTACTTC.

On this clone itself: The sample has other DNA sequences that encode this CDR3 too. This sequence joins TRBV5-1 and TRBJ2-7, with TRBD2 as a possible D gene (5 bases). This CDR3 has 12 amino acids. Germline CDR1 is SGHRS and CDR2 is YFSETQ. Trimming took off 4 bases at V and 7 bases at J, with 12 bases between the two ends. For the CDR3, the DNA is TGCGCCAGCAGCGAGGGTTTGGGGGAGCAGTACTTC. It codes for CASSEGLGEQYF.

The J gene is TRBJ2-1, the V gene TRBV2; 7 positions match TRBD1. This CDR3 contains 15 residues. Germline lookup yields CDR1 SNHLY and CDR2 FYNNEI. Losses at the gene ends were 2 bases for V and 3 bases for J; bases not matched to a gene: 4. CDR3 bases: TGTGCCAGCAGTGAAAGAGACAGGGTCTACAATGAGCAGTTCTTC. This translates into CASSERDRVYNEQFF.

The chain combines TRBV7-9 with TRBJ2-7; 7 nucleotides agree with TRBD1. The germline V gene has CDR1 SEHNR and CDR2 FQNEAQ (reference sequence). The CDR3 extends over 16 amino acids. V was pared by 4 bases and J by 6 bases, with 15 bases of the junction left unmatched. CDR3 region: CASSSRGTGLGGEQYF. The CDR3 bases are TGTGCCAGCAGCTCCAGGGGGACCGGACTTGGGGGCGAGCAGTACTTC.

The chain combines TRBV6-5 with TRBJ2-7; D unclear. This CDR3 is 14 amino acids long. Germline CDR1 is MNHEY and CDR2 is SVGAGI. Trimming pared 6 bases from V and 2 bases from J, leaving 14 bases between. This chain's CDR3 is CASSRQTFPYEQYF. The DNA of the CDR3 is TGTGCCAGCAGCCGGCAGACTTTTCCCTACGAGCAGTACTTC.

The gene calls are TRBV19 and TRBJ2-1, with TRBD2 matching over 11 bases. This CDR3 has 15 amino acids. The germline V gene has CDR1 LNHDA and CDR2 SQIVND (reference sequence). Trimming took 7 bases from V and 8 from J; bases not matched to a gene: 10. The CDR3 sequence: CASIEGVAGGHEQFF. CDR3 DNA: TGTGCCAGTATCGAGGGGGTAGCGGGAGGGCATGAGCAGTTCTTC.

The sample holds one count of this clone. This chain connects TRBV2 to TRBJ2-2, with D possibly TRBD2 on 6 matching bases. The CDR3 has 16 amino acids. Germline lookup yields CDR1 SNHLY and CDR2 FYNNEI. Trimming stripped 2 bases from V and 6 bases from J, with 16 bases between. CDR3 region: CASSEIGERLAGELFF. CDR3 coding DNA: TGTGCCAGCAGTGAAATCGGGGAGCGACTAGCCGGGGAGCTGTTTTTT.

The V gene is TRBV28, the J gene TRBJ1-2, with a possible D match to TRBD1 (6 bases). Trimming left V 2 bases short and J 8 bases short, with 18 bases between. This CDR3 has 15 residues. Germline V gene sequence: CDR1 MDHEN, CDR2 SYDVKM. CDR3 protein: CASSLGTNPKRGYTF. The CDR3 DNA reads TGTGCCAGCAGTTTAGGGACAAATCCTAAAAGGGGCTACACCTTC.

The V call is TRBV2, the J call TRBJ2-1, with 9 bases lining up with TRBD2. CDR1 and CDR2 (germline): SNHLY, FYNNEI. This CDR3 has 16 residues. J lost 9 bases, V lost 9 bases, and 18 bases had no gene match. CDR3 amino acids: CARHYMAREGRGEQFF. CDR3 DNA sequence: TGTGCCAGACACTACATGGCGCGGGAGGGCCGAGGTGAGCAGTTCTTC.

The V and J genes are TRBV5-4 and TRBJ2-1, with 7 bases lining up with TRBD2. This CDR3 is 16 amino acids long. The trim removed 0 bases at V and 5 bases at J, leaving 8 bases unmatched. Germline V CDR1 and CDR2: SGHNT, YYREEE (reference sequence). CDR3 residues: CASSLAWTSLDNEQFF. In nucleotides, the CDR3 is TGTGCCAGCAGCTTGGCTTGGACTAGTCTAGACAATGAGCAGTTCTTC. The complete variable domain, with remaining parts taken from reference TRBV5-4 and TRBJ2-1, reads ETGVTQSPTHLIKTRGQQVTLRCSSQSGHNTVSWYQQALGQGPQFIFQYYREEENGRGNFPPRFSGLQFPNYSSELNVNALELDDSALYLCASSLAWTSLDNEQFFGPGTRLTVL.

The rearrangement joins TRBV24-1 to TRBJ2-7; no clear D gene. The CDR3 length is 14 residues. Germline lookup yields CDR1 KGHDR and CDR2 SFDVKD. With 4 bases removed from V and 1 base from J, the gap between germline ends came to 10 bases. The CDR3 DNA follows: TGTGCCACCAGTGACACGGGTGGGTCCTACGAGCAGTACTTC. Amino acids: CATSDTGGSYEQYF.

This clone was counted only a few times. The chain is built from TRBV7-9 and TRBJ1-4; TRBD1 aligns across 9 bases. Germline lookup yields CDR1 SEHNR and CDR2 FQNEAQ (reference sequence). This CDR3 region has 14 residues. J gave up 7 bases and V 5 bases, and 5 bases lay outside the gene matches. The CDR3 here is CASSHRGLGEKLFF. The DNA of the CDR3 is TGTGCCAGCAGCCACAGGGGGCTTGGTGAAAAACTGTTTTTT.

J is TRBJ2-1 and V is TRBV5-1; 14 bases map to TRBD2. The CDR3 runs 17 residues. CDR1 and CDR2 from the germline V gene are SGHRS and YFSETQ. J gave up 10 bases and V 5 bases, and 14 bases lay outside the gene matches. The CDR3 here is CASSAAQGLAGVLEQFF. The DNA of the CDR3 is TGCGCCAGCAGTGCGGCCCAGGGACTAGCGGGAGTGTTGGAGCAGTTCTTC.

The chain has TRBV27 and TRBJ1-1; 7 bases fit TRBD1. Trimming at V came to 10 bases and at J to 3 bases, leaving 8 bases not matched to a gene. The CDR3 length is 13 residues. The germline CDR1 and CDR2 sequences are MNHEY and SMNVEV (reference sequence). CDR3: CATRQGVDTEAFF. The CDR3 DNA sequence: TGTGCCACGAGGCAGGGGGTCGACACTGAAGCTTTCTTT.

The CDR3 is CASSFFSTDTQYF. The CDR3 DNA reads TGTGCCAGCAGCTTCTTTTCCACAGATACGCAGTATTTT. The chain carries TRBV11-3 and TRBJ2-3; D is ambiguous. The germline CDR1 and CDR2 sequences are SGHNT and YENEEA. CDR3 size: 13 residues. Trimming left V 3 bases short and J 2 bases short, with 6 bases between.